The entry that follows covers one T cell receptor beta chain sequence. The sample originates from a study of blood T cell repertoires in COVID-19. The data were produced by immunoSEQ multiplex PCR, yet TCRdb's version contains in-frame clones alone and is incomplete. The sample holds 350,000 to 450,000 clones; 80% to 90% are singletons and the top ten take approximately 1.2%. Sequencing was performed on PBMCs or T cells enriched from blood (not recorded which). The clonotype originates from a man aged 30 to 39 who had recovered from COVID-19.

In DNA form, the CDR3 reads TGTGCCAGCAGTTTTGCCGGGACAGGGGCCGGCAATCAGCCCCAGCATTTT. The encoded protein is CASSFAGTGAGNQPQHF. The V gene is TRBV28, the J gene TRBJ1-5, with 10 bases fitting TRBD1. Trimming removed 3 bases from V and 2 bases from J; junction bases left unmatched: 7. CDR1 and CDR2 from the germline V gene are MDHEN and SYDVKM. CDR3 length equals 17 residues.